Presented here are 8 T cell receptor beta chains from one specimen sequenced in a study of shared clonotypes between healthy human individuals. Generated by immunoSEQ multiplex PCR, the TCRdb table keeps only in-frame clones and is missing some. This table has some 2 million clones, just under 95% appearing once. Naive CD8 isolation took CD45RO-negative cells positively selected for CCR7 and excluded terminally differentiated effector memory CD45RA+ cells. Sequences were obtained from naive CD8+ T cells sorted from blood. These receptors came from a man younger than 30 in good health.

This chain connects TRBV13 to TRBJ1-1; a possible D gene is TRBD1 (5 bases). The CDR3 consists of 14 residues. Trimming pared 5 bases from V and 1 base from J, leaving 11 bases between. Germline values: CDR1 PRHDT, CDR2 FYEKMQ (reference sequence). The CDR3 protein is CASSVATENTEAFF. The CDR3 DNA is TGTGCCAGCAGCGTCGCGACAGAGAACACTGAAGCTTTCTTT.

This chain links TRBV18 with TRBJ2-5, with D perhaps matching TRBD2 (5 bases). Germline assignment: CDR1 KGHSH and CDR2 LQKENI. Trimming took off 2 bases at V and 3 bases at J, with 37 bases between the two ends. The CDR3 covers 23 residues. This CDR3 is CASSPSMAGAYSPVPGGEETQYF. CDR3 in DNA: TGTGCCAGCTCACCAAGTATGGCGGGCGCATATTCACCGGTCCCCGGTGGGGAAGAGACCCAGTACTTC.

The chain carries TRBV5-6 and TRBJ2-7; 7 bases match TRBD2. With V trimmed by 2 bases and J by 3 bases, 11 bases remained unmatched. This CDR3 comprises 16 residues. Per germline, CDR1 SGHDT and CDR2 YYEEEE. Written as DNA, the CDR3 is TGTGCCAGCAGCTTTTTAGGAACTAGCGCGTACTACGAGCAGTACTTC. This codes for CASSFLGTSAYYEQYF.

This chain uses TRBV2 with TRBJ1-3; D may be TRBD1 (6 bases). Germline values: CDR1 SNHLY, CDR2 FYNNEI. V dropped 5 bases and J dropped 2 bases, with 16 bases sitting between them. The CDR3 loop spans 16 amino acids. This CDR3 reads CASSLPLDRAGNTIYF. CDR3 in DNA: TGTGCCAGCAGTCTTCCCCTGGACAGAGCTGGAAACACCATATATTTT.

The CDR3, as DNA: TGTGCCAGCAGTGGTAGCGGGAGTTTGGCAGATACGCAGTATTTT. Translating gives CASSGSGSLADTQYF. V is TRBV2 and J is TRBJ2-3; 9 nucleotides match TRBD2. The germline gives CDR1 SNHLY, CDR2 FYNNEI. The J segment lost 4 bases and the V segment lost 4 bases, leaving 6 bases of the junction unmatched. CDR3 size: 15 residues.

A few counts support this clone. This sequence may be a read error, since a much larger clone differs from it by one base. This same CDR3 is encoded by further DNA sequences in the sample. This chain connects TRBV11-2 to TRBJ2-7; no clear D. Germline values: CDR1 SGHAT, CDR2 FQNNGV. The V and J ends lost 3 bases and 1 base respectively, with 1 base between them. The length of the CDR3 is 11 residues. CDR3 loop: CASSFSYEQYF. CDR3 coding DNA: TGTGCCAGCAGCTTTTCCTACGAGCAGTACTTC.

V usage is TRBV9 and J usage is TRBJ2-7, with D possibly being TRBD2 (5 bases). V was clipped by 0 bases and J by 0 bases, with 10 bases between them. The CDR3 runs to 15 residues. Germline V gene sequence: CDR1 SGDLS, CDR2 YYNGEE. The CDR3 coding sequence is TGTGCCAGCAGCGTAGGCGATAGCGCCTCCTACGAGCAGTACTTC. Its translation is CASSVGDSASYEQYF.

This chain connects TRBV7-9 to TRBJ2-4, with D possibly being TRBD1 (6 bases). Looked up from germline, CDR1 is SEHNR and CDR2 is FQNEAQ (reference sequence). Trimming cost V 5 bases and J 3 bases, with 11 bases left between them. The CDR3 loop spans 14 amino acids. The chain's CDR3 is CASSPGQGKNIQYF. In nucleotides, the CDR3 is TGTGCCAGCAGCCCGGGACAAGGCAAAAACATTCAGTACTTC.